These 25 T cell receptor beta chains were sequenced from one sample in a study of T cell clonality in common variable immunodeficiency (dated by TCRdb to between 2014 and 2017). Receptors were amplified or captured by the immunoSEQ multiplex PCR assay. As stored in TCRdb, this immuneACCESS dataset retains in-frame rearrangements with V and J assigned. A fraction of the clones does not appear; measured against another copy, unresolved V genes explain less than half of the discrepancy, and the remainder lacks a known reason. In this sample the table shows more than 55,000 clones, and no singletons are among them. Clones ranked in the top ten supply 1.5% to 2% of the sample. Sequencing used peripheral blood mononuclear cells. All receptors come from a person aged 18 to 75 in good health.

This clone was seen ten or more times. The CDR3 DNA, read in part, is TGTGCCATCAGTGAGGCGGGACTAATTTCCTACGAG. Its translation: CAISEAGLISYE. Given in full, the CDR3 is CAISEAGLISYEQYF. This rearrangement joins TRBV10-3 to TRBJ2-7, with 7 bases identical to TRBD2. From the germline J gene comes the end of the CDR3, since the read stops 3 residues before it. Germline V gene data show CDR1 as ENHRY and CDR2 as SYGVKD. The CDR3 is 15 amino acids. V trimming: 2 bases; J trimming: 1 base; junction bases outside the gene matches: 5.

At least ten counts were recorded for this clone. Sequencing ends 3 residues short of the CDR3 end; the germline J gene provides the rest. This chain joins TRBV19 and TRBJ1-6; TRBD1 matches at 7 bases. This CDR3 is built from 14 residues. Trimming removed 4 bases from V and 6 bases from J; junction bases left unmatched: 3. Germline V CDR1 and CDR2: LNHDA, SQIVND (reference sequence). The CDR3 loop is CASSKGTVNSPLHF. The part of the CDR3 DNA that was read is TGTGCCAGTAGTAAGGGGACAGTTAATTCACCC. The variable domain in full, with the rest retrieved from reference TRBV19 and TRBJ1-6, is DGGITQSPKYLFRKEGQNVTLSCEQNLNHDAMYWYRQDPGQGLRLIYYSQIVNDFQKGDIAEGYSVSREKKESFPLTVTSAQKNPTAFYLCASSKGTVNSPLHFGNGTRLTVT.

In regard to this clone: The read comes to an end 3 residues before the CDR3 does, leaving the germline J gene to fill in the end. This rearrangement joins TRBV7-6 to TRBJ2-5; D not certain. CDR1 is SGHVS, CDR2 FNYEAQ, per germline. This CDR3 has 14 amino acids. With 0 bases removed from V and 5 bases from J, the gap between germline ends came to 10 bases. CDR3 DNA (partial): TGTGCCAGCAGCTTAGCGACGTTAGGGGAGACC. Its translation is CASSLATLGET. The CDR3 in full is CASSLATLGETQYF.

The table lists this clone with many counts. From the germline J gene comes the end of the CDR3, since the read stops 3 residues before it. The rearrangement uses TRBV20-1 and TRBJ2-3; no clear D. This CDR3 is 14 amino acids long. Trimming shortened V by 1 base and J by 0 bases, and 8 bases separated the two germline ends. Germline assignment: CDR1 DFQATT and CDR2 SNEGSKA (reference sequence). The part of the CDR3 DNA that was read is TGCAGTGCTAGAGTTCCAGGTAGCACAGATACG. As protein: CSARVPGSTDT. The entire CDR3 protein reads CSARVPGSTDTQYF.

This clone was picked up many times. The read gets to within 3 residues of the CDR3 end, and the germline J gene fills in the rest. The gene calls are TRBV5-1 and TRBJ2-5, with 9 bases lining up with TRBD1. Trimming cost V 3 bases and J 2 bases; bases outside gene matches: 2. The CDR3 consists of 14 residues. From germline, CDR1 is SGHRS and CDR2 YFSETQ. Partial CDR3 DNA: TGCGCCAGCAGCTGGGACAGGGCGCAAGAGACC. Translation gives CASSWDRAQET. The CDR3 reads in full as CASSWDRAQETQYF. Complete variable domain (other parts from reference TRBV5-1 and TRBJ2-5): KAGVTQTPRYLIKTRGQQVTLSCSPISGHRSVSWYQQTPGQGLQFLFEYFSETQRNKGNFPGRFSGRQFSNSRSEMNVSTLELGDSALYLCASSWDRAQETQYFGPGTRLLVL.

This clone was seen ten or more times. The CDR3 is cut off 3 residues early in the read; its end comes from the germline J gene. This rearrangement joins TRBV28 to TRBJ2-1, with D possibly matching TRBD1 (7 bases). Trimming removed 7 bases from V and 4 bases from J, with 17 bases in between. CDR1 is MDHEN, CDR2 SYDVKM, per germline. The CDR3 contains 15 residues. The chain's CDR3 is CASTPYQGGYNEQFF. The CDR3 bases that were read are TGTGCCAGCACCCCCTATCAGGGGGGATACAATGAG.

This clone was detected many times. Read data end 3 residues before the CDR3 end; the end is taken from the germline J gene. The chain has TRBV19 and TRBJ1-1, with 9 bases aligning to TRBD1. Trimming cost V 6 bases and J 5 bases; bases outside gene matches: 4. The CDR3 runs 13 residues. In germline, CDR1 is LNHDA, CDR2 SQIVND (reference sequence). CDR3 DNA (partial): TGTGCCAGTAGGAAGACAGGGGGGACTGAA. Protein sequence: CASRKTGGTE. The entire CDR3 is CASRKTGGTEAFF.

The sample holds a few counts of this clone. The sequence runs out 3 residues before the end of the CDR3; the remainder is reconstructed from the germline J gene. The J gene is TRBJ2-7, the V gene TRBV7-9; 7 bases map to TRBD1. Germline V lookup: CDR1 SEHNR, CDR2 FQNEAQ (reference sequence). There are 12 residues in the CDR3. V lost 3 bases to trimming and J lost 6 bases; unmatched junction nucleotides: 2. CDR3 amino acids: CASSLGQFEQYF. CDR3 bases read: TGTGCCAGCAGCTTGGGACAGTTCGAG. Full variable domain (rest looked up from reference TRBV7-9 and TRBJ2-7): DTGVSQNPRHKITKRGQNVTFRCDPISEHNRLYWYRQTLGQGPEFLTYFQNEAQLEKSRLLSDRFSAERPKGSFSTLEIQRTEQGDSAMYLCASSLGQFEQYFGPGTRLTVT.

This clone was counted many times. From the germline J gene comes the end of the CDR3, since the read stops 3 residues before it. The rearrangement uses TRBV30 and TRBJ2-5; D call uncertain. V was cut by 5 bases and J by 1 base, with 11 bases left in between. Per the germline V gene, CDR1 is GTSNPN and CDR2 is SVGIG (reference sequence). The length of the CDR3 is 13 residues. The part of the CDR3 DNA that was read is TGTGCCTGGGCGGCCCCGGTCCAAGAGACC. This codes for CAWAAPVQET. The CDR3 as a whole reads CAWAAPVQETQYF. The full variable domain, its missing parts supplied by reference TRBV30 and TRBJ2-5, is SQTIHQWPATLVQPVGSPLSLECTVEGTSNPNLYWYRQAAGRGLQLLFYSVGIGQISSEVPQNLSASRPQDRQFILSSKKLLLSDSGFYLCAWAAPVQETQYFGPGTRLLVL.

This clone was observed at least ten times. The sequence runs out 3 residues before the end of the CDR3; the remainder is reconstructed from the germline J gene. The chain carries TRBV10-3 and TRBJ2-1, with TRBD2 as a possible D gene (5 bases). The germline gives CDR1 ENHRY, CDR2 SYGVKD. The CDR3 consists of 15 residues. Trimming cost V 6 bases and J 0 bases, with 12 bases left between them. Partial CDR3 DNA: TGTGCCATCAGGGAGCGGTCTCCCTCCTACAATGAG. Translating gives CAIRERSPSYNE. The CDR3, in full, reads CAIRERSPSYNEQFF.

This clone has ten or more counts. The sequenced CDR3 bases are TGCGCCAGCAGCTTGGGACAGCTCTCCGCTGAA. As protein: CASSLGQLSAE. The whole CDR3 protein is CASSLGQLSAEAFF. V gene TRBV5-1 combines with J gene TRBJ1-1; perhaps TRBD1 as D (5 bases). The CDR3 end lies 3 residues beyond the end of the read and is filled in from the germline J gene. The CDR3 loop spans 14 amino acids. Germline V gives CDR1 SGHRS, CDR2 YFSETQ. V dropped 0 bases and J dropped 6 bases, with 12 bases sitting between them.

This clone occurred many times. The CDR3 end is not reached by the read, which stops 3 residues before it; the germline J gene fills it in. The chain has TRBV20-1 and TRBJ2-3; 7 positions match TRBD2. This CDR3 is 16 amino acids long. V trimming: 6 bases; J trimming: 0 bases; junction bases outside the gene matches: 12. Germline V gives CDR1 DFQATT, CDR2 SNEGSKA (reference sequence). The CDR3 region is CSARPLSGASTDTQYF. The sequenced part of the CDR3 DNA is TGCAGTGCCCGACCCCTAAGCGGGGCTAGCACAGATACG.

This clone was recorded a few times. Read sequence stops 3 residues before the CDR3 end, and the germline J gene provides the missing end. The chain combines TRBV7-6 with TRBJ2-7; D is perhaps TRBD1 (6 bases). With 1 base removed from V and 3 bases from J, the gap between germline ends came to 10 bases. Germline CDR1 and CDR2: SGHVS and FNYEAQ. The CDR3 covers 14 residues. The sequenced CDR3 bases are TGTGCCAGCAGCTTAGGGGAAGGGGGCTACGAG. As protein: CASSLGEGGYE. From start to end, the CDR3 is CASSLGEGGYEQYF.

In this sample, this clone turned up many times. The observed sequence ends 3 residues before the CDR3 terminus, with the missing tail filled in from the germline J gene. The chain employs TRBV28 and TRBJ2-7; D may be TRBD1 (5 bases). The CDR3 totals 14 residues. V was cut by 5 bases and J by 0 bases, with 11 bases left in between. Per germline, CDR1 MDHEN and CDR2 SYDVKM. The CDR3 spells CASSRTGHSYEQYF. The sequenced CDR3 bases are TGTGCCAGCAGTCGTACAGGTCACTCCTACGAG.

This clone came up many times. Sequencing ends 3 residues short of the CDR3 end; the germline J gene provides the rest. This chain links TRBV5-1 with TRBJ2-2, with 7 positions matching TRBD1. The V and J ends lost 4 bases and 1 base, in that order; junction bases with no gene match: 7. CDR3 length: 16 amino acids. Germline V gives CDR1 SGHRS, CDR2 YFSETQ. The CDR3 bases that were read are TGCGCCAGCAGCGTCTCCGGGACAGTGAACACCGGGGAG. Its protein product is CASSVSGTVNTGE. The whole CDR3 region reads CASSVSGTVNTGELFF.

This clone was observed at least ten times. The sequenced fragment ends 3 residues before the CDR3 boundary, so the rest is inferred from the germline J gene. The chain links TRBV5-1 to TRBJ2-3; TRBD2 matches at 10 bases. The CDR3 is 16 amino acids. CDR1 and CDR2 from the germline V gene are SGHRS and YFSETQ. Trimming removed 3 bases from V and 2 bases from J; junction bases left unmatched: 6. Incomplete CDR3 DNA: TGCGCCAGCAGCTGGGGTGGGACTAGCGACACAGATACG. Protein sequence: CASSWGGTSDTDT. In full, the CDR3 reads CASSWGGTSDTDTQYF. Full variable domain (remainder filled in from reference TRBV5-1 and TRBJ2-3): KAGVTQTPRYLIKTRGQQVTLSCSPISGHRSVSWYQQTPGQGLQFLFEYFSETQRNKGNFPGRFSGRQFSNSRSEMNVSTLELGDSALYLCASSWGGTSDTDTQYFGPGTRLTVL.

This clone was seen many times. The read terminates 3 residues before the CDR3 end, so the remaining end is supplied by the germline J gene. V and J are TRBV6-1 and TRBJ2-3; the D is unclear. This CDR3 spans 15 amino acids. Deletions cut 3 bases from V and 4 bases from J, with 14 bases between. Germline CDR1 and CDR2: MNHNS and SASEGT. The CDR3 DNA, read in part, is TGTGCCAGCAGTGATTCCGAGTCTGCGGCAGATACG. It specifies CASSDSESAADT. The whole CDR3 sequence is CASSDSESAADTQYF.

The sample holds many counts of this clone. At one end the junction does not follow the germline gene, possibly because of a read error. The read stops 3 residues short of the end of the CDR3; the missing end is completed from the germline J gene. The rearrangement uses TRBV4-2 and TRBJ2-6; TRBD1 might be the D (5 bases). The CDR3 covers 18 residues. Germline V gives CDR1 LGHNA, CDR2 YNFKEQ. The CDR3 here is CASSQESGQGSWANVLTF. CDR3 DNA, as far as it was read: TGCGCCAGCAGCCAAGAATCTGGACAAGGGTCCTGGGCCAACGTC.

This clone was seen many times. From the germline J gene comes the end of the CDR3, since the read stops 3 residues before it. The chain couples TRBV20-1 to TRBJ1-2; a possible D gene is TRBD1 (5 bases). The CDR3 spans 15 residues. Between the trimmed V and J ends, which lost 6 bases and 6 bases, there was a span of 23 bases. From germline, CDR1 is DFQATT and CDR2 SNEGSKA (reference sequence). The covered CDR3 bases are TGCAGTGCCCCAGACCAGGGAATCCTTTTAGATGGC. Translation: CSAPDQGILLDG. The full CDR3 reads CSAPDQGILLDGYTF.

As for this clone: The sequenced fragment ends 3 residues before the CDR3 boundary, so the rest is inferred from the germline J gene. The chain carries TRBV10-2 and TRBJ1-2; 9 bases map to TRBD1. CDR1 is WSHSY and CDR2 is SAAADI in the germline V gene. This CDR3 comprises 13 residues. V lost 6 bases, J lost 6 bases, and 5 bases stayed unmatched. This CDR3 reads CASRAGTGNGYTF. Incomplete CDR3 DNA: TGCGCCAGCAGAGCCGGGACAGGGAATGGC.

This clone was seen ten or more times. The CDR3 protein is CSARAVAGWVAEQYF. The sequenced part of the CDR3 DNA is TGCAGTGCTAGAGCGGTAGCGGGATGGGTCGCCGAG. The rearrangement uses TRBV20-1 and TRBJ2-7, with TRBD2 matching over 8 bases. The read falls 3 residues short of the CDR3 end, and the missing part is taken from the germline J gene. V shed 1 base and J 6 bases; nucleotides not matched to a gene: 11. The CDR3 extends over 15 amino acids. Germline V gene lookup returns CDR1 DFQATT and CDR2 SNEGSKA (reference sequence).

Many counts were recorded for this clone. Germline and junction disagree at one end, which may indicate a read error. The sequenced fragment ends 3 residues before the CDR3 boundary, so the rest is inferred from the germline J gene. This chain links TRBV4-2 with TRBJ2-7, with 9 bases aligning to TRBD2. This CDR3 has 15 residues. The germline V gene encodes CDR1 LGHNA and CDR2 YNFKEQ. CDR3: CASSQGLAGSYEQYF. The part of the CDR3 DNA that was read is TGCGCCAGCAGCCAAGGGCTAGCGGGGTCCTACGAG.

This clone was seen many times. The read terminates 3 residues ahead of where the CDR3 ends, so the germline J gene completes it. The chain couples TRBV7-2 to TRBJ2-1; 11 nucleotides agree with TRBD2. Germline V gene lookup returns CDR1 SGHTA and CDR2 FQGNSA. The length of the CDR3 is 13 residues. After removal of 5 bases from V and 9 bases from J, the junction contained 3 bases not matched to a gene. CDR3 amino acids: CASSRGLAGEQFF. The part of the CDR3 DNA that was read is TGTGCCAGCAGCCGCGGACTAGCGGGTGAG. Combining the CDR3 with reference TRBV7-2 and TRBJ2-1 gives the whole variable domain GAGVSQSPSNKVTEKGKDVELRCDPISGHTALYWYRQSLGQGLEFLIYFQGNSAPDKSGLPSDRFSAERTGGSVSTLTIQRTQQEDSAVYLCASSRGLAGEQFFGPGTRLTVL.

This clone was seen ten or more times. The CDR3 end is not reached by the read, which stops 3 residues before it; the germline J gene fills it in. The chain joins TRBV4-1 to TRBJ2-2; 11 nucleotides line up with TRBD2. The V gene's germline CDR1 is MGHRA and CDR2 YSYEKL. The ends lost 6 bases at V and 5 bases at J; junction bases unmatched: 5. CDR3 length: 15 residues. CDR3 DNA (partial): TGCGCCAGCAGACCACTAGCGGGAGTAACCGGGGAG. The encoded protein is CASRPLAGVTGE. The complete CDR3 sequence is CASRPLAGVTGELFF.

This clone was detected many times. The read ends 3 residues early relative to the CDR3; the germline J gene fills the gap. V and J are TRBV2 and TRBJ2-2; D perhaps matches TRBD1 (5 bases). Germline V gene lookup returns CDR1 SNHLY and CDR2 FYNNEI. CDR3 length: 11 amino acids. Trimming took 7 bases from V and 5 from J, leaving 5 bases between them. Partial CDR3 DNA: TGTGCCAGCACAGGGACCGGGGAG. Translating gives CASTGTGE. The complete CDR3 protein is CASTGTGELFF.